The clone carrying this TCR beta chain was seen repeatedly, ten times or more. CDR1 is MGHDK and CDR2 is SYGVNS in the germline V gene. The CDR3 runs 14 residues. The V gene lost 6 bases and the J gene lost 9 bases, with 18 bases spanning the gap. TCRdb itself ran the 5' RACE reads through MiXCR, one entry per CDR3 protein. The sample carries about 92,000 distinct CDR3 sequences, 8.8% recorded once. This entry is derived from a study of CD8 T cells in ankylosing spondylitis. The sample taken for sequencing was blood, either unsorted or a sorted T cell fraction (not recorded which). This clonotype was obtained from a male donor with ankylosing spondylitis or in good health (not recorded which). V is TRBV25-1 and J is TRBJ2-1; D could derive from TRBD1 or TRBD2 (5 bases each). CDR3 in amino acids: CASSSGNRGPEQFF. The CDR3 DNA follows: TGTGCCAGCAGCAGTGGAAATCGGGGCCCTGAGCAGTTCTTC. The whole variable domain, remainder taken from reference TRBV25-1 and TRBJ2-1, is EADIYQTPRYLVIGTGKKITLECSQTMGHDKMYWYQQDPGMELHLIHYSYGVNSTEKGDLSSESTVSRIRTEHFPLTLESARPSHTSQYLCASSSGNRGPEQFFGPGTRLTVL.